Below are 15 T cell receptor beta chains sequenced from a single sample in a study of blood T cell repertoires in COVID-19. Sequenced by immunoSEQ multiplex PCR; TCRdb stores in-frame clones only, minus some. The profile shows 95,000 to 150,000 clones, 80% to 90% of them singletons. The sample taken for sequencing was peripheral blood. These TCRs come from a man aged 35-49 years with acute or convalescent COVID-19.

For the CDR3, the DNA is TGTGCTAGTGGTTTGTTAACCAAGGACAGAACCGACCAAGAGACCCAGTACTTC. It is translated as CASGLLTKDRTDQETQYF. This chain links TRBV12-5 with TRBJ2-5, with D perhaps TRBD1 (6 bases). Germline CDR1 is LGHNT and CDR2 is FRNRAP. V shed 2 bases and J shed 0 bases, with 19 bases lying between them. The CDR3 extends over 18 amino acids.

The chain combines TRBV28 with TRBJ1-2, with 8 bases fitting TRBD1. Germline V gene data show CDR1 as MDHEN and CDR2 as SYDVKM. V gave up 5 bases and J gave up 3 bases; unmatched junction bases: 5. The CDR3 length is 14 residues. CDR3 nucleotide sequence: TGTGCCAGCAGTCCCAGGGGGCTCGACTATGGCTACACCTTC. This encodes CASSPRGLDYGYTF.

Here the CDR3 reads CASSDGLSGYTF. The CDR3 bases are TGTGCCAGCAGTGACGGACTGTCTGGCTACACCTTC. V usage is TRBV6-1 and J usage is TRBJ1-2; D not certain. The V end was cut by 3 bases, the J end by 7 bases, with 9 bases between. Per the germline V gene, CDR1 is MNHNS and CDR2 is SASEGT. The CDR3 is 12 amino acids.

The rearrangement links TRBV5-1 to TRBJ2-6; D may be TRBD1 (5 bases). V shed 4 bases and J shed 3 bases, with 11 bases lying between them. The CDR3 spans 15 residues. In germline, CDR1 is SGHRS, CDR2 YFSETQ. In DNA, the CDR3 is TGCGCCAGCAGCCAGCCAGGGTATGGGGCCAACGTCCTGACTTTC. Amino acid sequence: CASSQPGYGANVLTF.

This clone came up a few times. The chain couples TRBV6-2 or TRBV6-3 to TRBJ2-7; TRBD2 matches at 12 bases. There are 17 residues in the CDR3. The V and J ends lost 6 bases and 4 bases, in that order; junction bases with no gene match: 13. In germline, CDR1 is MNHEY, CDR2 SVGEGT. Here the CDR3 reads CASSRRRLAGARYEQYF. The CDR3 bases are TGTGCCAGCAGCCGAAGAAGACTAGCGGGGGCTCGGTACGAGCAGTACTTC.

The chain uses TRBV28 and TRBJ2-5; 8 nucleotides align to TRBD1. The CDR3 sequence is 13 residues long. V lost 8 bases to trimming and J lost 5 bases; unmatched junction nucleotides: 7. The germline gives CDR1 MDHEN, CDR2 SYDVKM. CDR3 nucleotides: TGTGCCAGCGCAACAGGGGGTAGGGAGACCCAGTACTTC. Translating it yields CASATGGRETQYF.

The rearrangement links TRBV9 to TRBJ1-4; the D is unclear. The V end lost 0 bases, the J end lost 5 bases, and 8 bases lay between the germline ends. The CDR3 runs 14 residues. Germline lookup yields CDR1 SGDLS and CDR2 YYNGEE. The CDR3 DNA reads as TGTGCCAGCAGCGTAGGCAGGCAGAATGAAAAACTGTTTTTT. It translates to CASSVGRQNEKLFF.

The chain combines TRBV5-1 with TRBJ2-5, with D unresolved. CDR1 is SGHRS and CDR2 is YFSETQ in the germline V gene. V shed 0 bases and J shed 4 bases, with 10 bases lying between them. The CDR3 spans 14 residues. CDR3 nucleotide sequence: TGCGCCAGCAGCTTGGTGGGCAGCAGAGAGACCCAGTACTTC. Its translation: CASSLVGSRETQYF.

The chain employs TRBV15 and TRBJ1-2, with 7 bases lining up with TRBD1. The germline gives CDR1 LNHNV, CDR2 YYDKDF (reference sequence). The CDR3 runs to 15 residues. With V trimmed by 0 bases and J by 4 bases, 5 bases remained unmatched. The CDR3 reads CATSRETGQVYGYTF. The CDR3 nucleotides read TGTGCCACCAGCAGAGAAACTGGACAGGTCTATGGCTACACCTTC. Drawing the rest from reference TRBV15 and TRBJ1-2, the complete variable domain is DAMVIQNPRYQVTQFGKPVTLSCSQTLNHNVMYWYQQKSSQAPKLLFHYYDKDFNNEADTPDNFQSRRPNTSFCFLDIRSPGLGDTAMYLCATSRETGQVYGYTFGSGTRLTVV.

V gene TRBV15 combines with J gene TRBJ1-2; D unresolved. Trimming pared 2 bases from V and 7 bases from J, leaving 8 bases between. Germline CDR1 and CDR2: LNHNV and YYDKDF (reference sequence). The CDR3 contains 12 residues. The CDR3 loop is CATSRSDLGYTF. Written as DNA, the CDR3 is TGTGCCACCAGCAGAAGCGACCTTGGCTACACCTTC.

V is TRBV6-5 and J is TRBJ1-2, with 8 bases matching TRBD1. With V trimmed by 2 bases and J by 11 bases, 4 bases remained unmatched. Germline CDR1 is MNHEY and CDR2 is SVGAGI. The CDR3 spans 12 residues. CDR3 bases: TGTGCCAGCAGTTACGCGGACAGGGAGTACACCTTC. Protein product: CASSYADREYTF.

The chain carries TRBV11-1 and TRBJ2-5, with TRBD2 as a possible D gene (6 bases). CDR3 length: 14 amino acids. Trimming pared 4 bases from V and 0 bases from J, leaving 9 bases between. The V gene's germline CDR1 is SGHAT and CDR2 FQDESV (reference sequence). CDR3 residues: CASSSGTYQETQYF. In nucleotides, the CDR3 is TGTGCCAGCAGCTCCGGGACTTACCAAGAGACCCAGTACTTC.

The chain joins TRBV6-5 to TRBJ2-7; D is perhaps TRBD1 (5 bases). Trimming removed 4 bases at V and 3 bases at J, with 10 bases between. From germline, CDR1 is MNHEY and CDR2 SVGAGI. The CDR3 consists of 13 residues. The CDR3 DNA reads as TGTGCCAGCAGTTTGACGCAGGGCTACGAGCAGTACTTC. Encoded protein: CASSLTQGYEQYF.

The rearrangement joins TRBV6-5 to TRBJ1-2; D is unresolved. Germline V CDR1 and CDR2: MNHEY, SVGAGI. The CDR3 totals 14 residues. The germline V and J ends were trimmed by 1 base and 5 bases, with 11 bases remaining between them. The CDR3 reads CASSYYIYGYGYTF. The CDR3 region has the DNA TGTGCCAGCAGTTACTATATCTACGGGTATGGCTACACCTTC.

The chain uses TRBV6-5 and TRBJ2-2, with TRBD2 identical over 8 bases. This CDR3 has 15 residues. The junction had 8 bases not matched to a gene; V was cut back by 6 bases and J by 5 bases. Per the germline V gene, CDR1 is MNHEY and CDR2 is SVGAGI. CDR3 amino acids: CASREGAGVTGELFF. The CDR3 coding sequence is TGTGCCAGCAGGGAGGGAGCGGGAGTAACCGGGGAGCTGTTTTTT.